This entry is about one TCR beta chain. No antigen is known for it. The CDR3 does not close with the conserved phenylalanine or tryptophan, likely indicating a read error. The limits of the CDR3 on the DNA are not certain, so only TCRdb's listed CDR3 is given. Authors of the study amplified TCR beta CDR3 regions from RNA transcripts. Researchers ran a first-round RT-PCR on the TCR CDR3 using the HTBI primer set. TCRdb itself ran the multiplex PCR reads through MiXCR, one entry per CDR3 protein. The sample has roughly 100,000 distinct CDR3 sequences, 45% to 50% seen once. This sample was included in a study of T cells in Graves' hyperthyroidism and ophthalmopathy. Study-wide points: Using 13 V-J features, a model discriminated ophthalmopathy from stable hyperthyroidism.

The CDR3 length equals 8 residues, ends included. CDR1 LGHDT and CDR2 YNNKEL come from the germline V gene (reference sequence). The V call is TRBV3-1, the J call TRBJ1-6. The clonotype comes from a man aged 35 to 55 with Graves' hyperthyroidism. The material sequenced was blood. The CDR3 reads CASSPLTS.